A selection of T cell receptor beta chains follows, all from one sample in a study of blood T cell repertoires in COVID-19. Clones were read by immunoSEQ multiplex PCR, and TCRdb kept only the in-frame ones, dropping some. The sample holds a few hundred thousand clones; 86% are singletons and the top ten take roughly 10%. Specimen: peripheral blood. All receptors derive from a woman aged 45 to 65 with COVID-19, enrolled during active disease. The CDR3 runs from the conserved cysteine through the conserved F or W. The D gene is left open where the match is weak. Some rows have no size entry. The others give once, few or many, or a class for an expanded clone.

D gene	CDR3 length	clone size	V gene	J gene	CDR3 DNA	CDR3 protein
TRBD2	12	-	TRBV12-3/TRBV12-4	TRBJ2-5	TGTGCCAGCAGTTGGGGGGGGGAGACCCAGTACTTC	CASSWGGETQYF
-	14	-	TRBV9	TRBJ1-2	TGTGCCAGCAGCGTAGGACCACGGAGTGATGGCTACACCTTC	CASSVGPRSDGYTF
-	13	-	TRBV7-2	TRBJ2-5	TGTGCCAGCAGCTTAGCTTGGAGAGAGACCCAGTACTTC	CASSLAWRETQYF
-	11	-	TRBV20-1	TRBJ1-2	TGCAGTGCTAGAGATCTTCGGGGCTACACCTTC	CSARDLRGYTF
-	13	-	TRBV7-8	TRBJ1-1	TGTGCCAGCAGCCACTTCTCTTTTTATGAAGCTTTCTTT	CASSHFSFYEAFF
-	15	-	TRBV19	TRBJ1-1	TGTGCCAGTAGAATGCGGAGCGGGGGGGGTACTGAAGCTTTCTTT	CASRMRSGGGTEAFF
-	13	-	TRBV2	TRBJ1-4	TGTGCCAGCAGCACGGGACTAAAGGAAAAACTGTTTTTT	CASSTGLKEKLFF
TRBD1	16	-	TRBV5-8	TRBJ1-4	TGTGCCAGCAGCTTTGGACAGGGGGCGCGGGGTGAAAAACTGTTTTTT	CASSFGQGARGEKLFF
-	13	once	TRBV5-1	TRBJ2-1	TGCGCCAGCAGCTTGGGTCCTTACAATGAGCAGTTCTTC	CASSLGPYNEQFF
-	14	-	TRBV3-1/TRBV3-2	TRBJ2-5	TGTGCCAGCAGCCTCGAGGGGGGGCCGGAGACCCAGTACTTC	CASSLEGGPETQYF
TRBD2	11	-	TRBV11-3	TRBJ2-1	TGTGGGAGCGGGACTTACAATGAGCAGTTCTTC	CGSGTYNEQFF
-	14	many	TRBV3-1/TRBV3-2	TRBJ1-1	TGTGCCAGCAGCCGCGACAGCTATAACACTGAAGCTTTCTTT	CASSRDSYNTEAFF
-	15	-	TRBV25-1	TRBJ1-4	TGTGCCAGCAGCGAGGAAGGACTAACTAATGAAAAACTGTTTTTT	CASSEEGLTNEKLFF
TRBD2	16	-	TRBV7-2	TRBJ2-5	TGTGCCAGCAGCCCCATAGCGGGGGGGCCTCGGGAGACCCAGTACTTC	CASSPIAGGPRETQYF
-	16	-	TRBV6-1	TRBJ2-7	TGTGCCAGCAGTGAAACCCTAAGAGGGAATACCTACGAGCAGTACTTC	CASSETLRGNTYEQYF
-	11	-	TRBV10-3	TRBJ2-1	TGTGCCATCAGTAAGTCAAGGGGGCAGTTCTTC	CAISKSRGQFF
TRBD2	17	-	TRBV5-6	TRBJ2-1	TGTGCCAGCAGCTTATTAGGAGGTAGCGGGGGAAACAATGAGCAGTTCTTC	CASSLLGGSGGNNEQFF
TRBD2	18	-	TRBV4-1	TRBJ2-3	TGCGCCAGCAGCCTAGGGACTAGCGGGGGGGCCGGATCAGATACGCAGTATTTT	CASSLGTSGGAGSDTQYF
-	14	-	TRBV27	TRBJ2-5	TGTGCCAGCAGTTTTCACAGGGATGGGGAGACCCAGTACTTC	CASSFHRDGETQYF
-	16	-	TRBV6-1	TRBJ1-3	TGTGCCAGCAGTGCCGCTAGTGGGTACTCTGGAAACACCATATATTTT	CASSAASGYSGNTIYF
-	14	-	TRBV6-5	TRBJ1-2	TGTGCCAGCAGTATCGACAGAGAACGTTATGGCTACACCTTC	CASSIDRERYGYTF
-	11	once	TRBV29-1	TRBJ2-1	TGCAGCGTCTACAGATTCAATGAGCAGTTCTTC	CSVYRFNEQFF
-	15	-	TRBV5-1	TRBJ2-7	TGCGCCAGCAGCTTGGTAAGGGGAGGAGCCTACGAGCAGTACTTC	CASSLVRGGAYEQYF
-	14	-	TRBV2	TRBJ1-1	TGTGCCAGCAGCGTTATGACAGGTCCAAGGGGAGCTTTCTTT	CASSVMTGPRGAFF
TRBD1	15	-	TRBV19	TRBJ2-1	TGTGCCAGTAAGGGGACAGGGGGCAGGAACAATGAGCAGTTCTTC	CASKGTGGRNNEQFF
TRBD1	17	-	TRBV7-2	TRBJ1-5	TGTGCCAGCAGCCCTAGTCCGGGACAGGAATGGAATCAGCCCCAGCATTTT	CASSPSPGQEWNQPQHF
TRBD1	16	-	TRBV10-2	TRBJ2-2	TGCGCCAGCAACCCAACAGGGGGCATAGGGACCGGGGAGCTGTTTTTT	CASNPTGGIGTGELFF
-	12	once	TRBV2	TRBJ1-2	TGTGCCAGCCTAGGACAGATTTATGGCTACACCTTC	CASLGQIYGYTF
-	16	once	TRBV18	TRBJ2-2	TGTGCCAGCTCACCAAACAGGGAAAGGATGACCGGGGAGCTGTTTTTT	CASSPNRERMTGELFF
-	13	-	TRBV5-8	TRBJ1-5	TGTGCCAGCAGCCTGGGGAGGGATCAGCCCCAGCATTTT	CASSLGRDQPQHF
-	13	-	TRBV5-1	TRBJ2-1	TGCGCCAGCAGCCCCCCGGCCGGAGGTGAGCAGTTCTTC	CASSPPAGGEQFF
-	14	many	TRBV28	TRBJ1-2	TGTGCCAGCAGTTTATCCCTCCCTGCGGGGGGCTACACCTTC	CASSLSLPAGGYTF
TRBD2	16	once	TRBV29-1	TRBJ2-3	TGCAGCGGACACGAAGCGGGGGGTCAGGGTCCGGATACGCAGTATTTT	CSGHEAGGQGPDTQYF
TRBD1	17	-	TRBV6-6	TRBJ1-5	TGTGCCAGCAGTCCCGGGACAGTGAGCATCAGCAATCAGCCCCAGCATTTT	CASSPGTVSISNQPQHF